This TCR beta chain was sequenced in a study of beta chain features in type 1 diabetes (dated by TCRdb to the late 2010s). For context, the study as a whole: No differences in mean age, gender distribution, total cell number or subset yield were found between patients and healthy donors. Naive and central memory subsets were obtained from all 30 or so donors, but regulatory and stem cell-like memory subsets were isolated from only 8 patients and roughly eight healthy donors. In the study, recently diagnosed type 1 diabetes patients and matched healthy donors were compared on the TCRB repertoires of their sorted circulating CD4+ T cell subsets. A total of about 110,000,000 sorted cells were examined across all samples, and a strong correlation was observed between cell number per subset and RNA yield. The full study reports these points: Naive, central memory and regulatory TCRB repertoires appeared to be more similar among patients than among healthy donors. Shorter templates might be favored by PCR, yet because patient and control samples were amplified and corrected together, any such skew would affect both groups equally. Sequencing cDNA rather than genomic DNA could over-represent highly expressing activated cells, although activation and CD3 levels did not differ between groups. A moderate but significant shortening of TCRB CDR3 length was observed in type 1 diabetes patients in all four CD4+ subsets. Patients with type 1 diabetes made fewer insertions and deleted more nucleotides at VDJ recombination sites, implying thymic rearrangement abnormalities. HLA sub-analyses involved small numbers of individuals, so any influence of HLA type on TCRB rearrangement remained unresolved.

CDR1 is given as SGHDN and CDR2 as FVKESK, both from the germline V gene. Here V drops 2 bases and J drops 9 bases, and the junction holds 16 bases not matched to any gene. The cysteine opens and the phenylalanine closes a CDR3 of 17 amino acids. Left in the record is the CDR3 DNA by itself, 51 bases read in frame from the first base. All of the isolated RNA was reverse transcribed with the High Capacity cDNA Reverse Transcription Kit, so expressed TCRB transcripts were sequenced. Deep immunoSEQ sequencing was applied to naive, central memory and regulatory T cell samples, giving an average of about 3.6 million total reads per sample. Sorted cells were lysed in RLT buffer, and RNA was extracted using DNase-treated RNeasy Micro or Mini kits according to cell number. To prevent cross-contamination, each cell subset was processed individually, whereas patient and healthy donor samples were processed jointly. Using the immunoSEQ multiplex PCR, TCRB sequences were amplified from cDNA into 87-bp fragments spanning the CDR3 region. Sequencing of the amplicons was done on the Illumina HiSeq platform. The study's processing was this. Synthetic template baselines were used to correct PCR bias computationally, reads within Hamming distance 2 were collapsed together, and singletons that could not be merged were discarded. Reads were aligned against IMGT to assign V, D and J genes, CDR3 length and insertions or deletions at six rearrangement sites. Within each subset, clonotype counts were normalized to sorted cell number, and only after that were true diversity and Gini coefficients computed with the tcR R package. The overlap coefficient, calculated on TCRB nucleotide sequences, was used to measure repertoire sharing. In its TCRdb copy, this immuneACCESS table keeps in-frame sequences only and misses some clones. Where compared with another copy, unresolved V genes explain less than half of these, and the others have no known cause. The V and J calls and clone size come from that table; D and trimming were worked out from the DNA. For this sample there are about 130,000 clones; 7% to 10% appear just once. The top ten clonotypes cover roughly 0.7% of the sample.

A single peripheral blood draw of about 116 mL on average was collected from each donor into heparinised tubes. Using a panel that included CD45RO, CCR7, CD25, CD127, CD95 and CD27, naive, central memory, regulatory and stem cell-like memory CD4+ T cells were sorted on a BD FACSAria II. Every sorted population had a purity above 95%. Right away, PBMCs were isolated by Lymphoprep density gradient centrifugation and were stained directly, with no culture step. So that batch effects would be minimized, each experiment stained and sorted samples in pairs, pairing one healthy donor with one patient. This clone has more than one count but fewer than ten. Its antigen is unknown. Within one base of it there is no much larger clone, and no base qualities were kept.

Sequences were obtained from central memory CD4+ T cells from blood. Rearrangement joined TRBV14 to TRBJ1-2; a stretch of 9 junction bases matches TRBD1. This TCR was recovered from a man between 18 and 35 years old in good health. The CDR3 is CASSQSPGTGPTLSYTF. The nucleotides read TGTGCCAGCAGCCAATCGCCTGGGACAGGGCCCACCTTGAGCTACACCTTC. When the CDR3 is completed using the reference TRBV14 and TRBJ1-2 genes on either side, the full variable domain is EAGVTQFPSHSVIEKGQTVTLRCDPISGHDNLYWYRRVMGKEIKFLLHFVKESKQDESGMPNNRFLAERTGGTYSTLKVQPAELEDSGVYFCASSQSPGTGPTLSYTFGSGTRLTVV.